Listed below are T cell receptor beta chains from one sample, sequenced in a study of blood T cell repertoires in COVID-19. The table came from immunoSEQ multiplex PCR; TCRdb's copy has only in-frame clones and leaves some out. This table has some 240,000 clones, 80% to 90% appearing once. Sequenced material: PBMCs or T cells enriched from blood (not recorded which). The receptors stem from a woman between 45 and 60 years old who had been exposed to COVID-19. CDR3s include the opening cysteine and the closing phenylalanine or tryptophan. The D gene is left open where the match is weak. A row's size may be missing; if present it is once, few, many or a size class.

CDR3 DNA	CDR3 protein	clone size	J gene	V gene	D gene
TGTGCCAGCAGCCGACTTAGGGGATCCGAAGCTTTCTTT	CASSRLRGSEAFF	-	TRBJ1-1	TRBV3-1/TRBV3-2	-
TGTGCCAGCAGCTTAAGTGAGGGGGCCTATAATTCACCCCTCCACTTT	CASSLSEGAYNSPLHF	-	TRBJ1-6	TRBV7-8	-
TGTGCCAGCAGTTACATGGCAGGGGGGAACACTGAAGCTTTCTTT	CASSYMAGGNTEAFF	-	TRBJ1-1	TRBV6-6	TRBD1
TGTGCCACCAGCAGAGATCTCCGGGAGACCCAGTACTTC	CATSRDLRETQYF	few	TRBJ2-5	TRBV15	-
TGTGCCACCAGTGAGGGGCCTTCGGGCTATGGCTACACCTTC	CATSEGPSGYGYTF	-	TRBJ1-2	TRBV24-1	-
TGTGCCAGCTCCCGGGACAGGGCCTACGAGCAGTACTTC	CASSRDRAYEQYF	-	TRBJ2-7	TRBV18	TRBD1
TGTGCCAGCAGCCCCCCTGGAGCACGGGAGCTGTTTTTT	CASSPPGARELFF	-	TRBJ2-2	TRBV5-4	-
TGTGCCTCCAGGGGCCCCACAGATACGCAGTATTTT	CASRGPTDTQYF	-	TRBJ2-3	TRBV19	-
TGTGCCAGCAGTCAGCGGGGGTCCTCGGATACGCAGTATTTT	CASSQRGSSDTQYF	once	TRBJ2-3	TRBV11-3	TRBD2
TGTGCCAGCAGCTTAGCGGGGGGCGGGGGAGCTTTCTTT	CASSLAGGGGAFF	few	TRBJ1-1	TRBV7-8	-
TGTGCCAGTAGTTTTGGCAGGGGGAACACTGAAGCTTTCTTT	CASSFGRGNTEAFF	-	TRBJ1-1	TRBV19	-
TGTGCCAGTCAAACAACAGGGGCTTTGGGAGGCTACACCTTC	CASQTTGALGGYTF	few	TRBJ1-2	TRBV5-6	TRBD1
TGTGCCAGTAGTCTATTACAGGATTCACCCCTCCACTTT	CASSLLQDSPLHF	-	TRBJ1-6	TRBV19	-
TGTGCCAGCAGCCCGCAAGGGAGGGACACTGAAGCTTTCTTT	CASSPQGRDTEAFF	-	TRBJ1-1	TRBV3-1/TRBV3-2	-
TGCGCCAGCAGCCAAGAAAACAGGCTCACCAGGGCCTACACCTTC	CASSQENRLTRAYTF	-	TRBJ1-2	TRBV4-3	-
TGCGCCAGCAGCTTGGCTAGCTTGGAGACCCAGTACTTC	CASSLASLETQYF	-	TRBJ2-5	TRBV5-1	-
TGTGCCAGCAGCCCCGGGACTAGCCTCTACGAGCAGTACTTC	CASSPGTSLYEQYF	-	TRBJ2-7	TRBV5-5	TRBD2
TGTGCCAGCAGCTTAGGTGGGGGCGTCTACAATGAGCAGTTCTTC	CASSLGGGVYNEQFF	-	TRBJ2-1	TRBV7-3	-
TGTGCCAGCAGCTTAGCAGGAGGATTTACTAATGAAAAACTGTTTTTT	CASSLAGGFTNEKLFF	-	TRBJ1-4	TRBV7-2	-
TGTGCCAGCAGCTTAGATCTAATTGGGCCCCAGCATTTT	CASSLDLIGPQHF	few	TRBJ1-5	TRBV7-2	-
TGTGCCAGTAGTAGAGCGGGGGTACAAGAGACCCAGTACTTC	CASSRAGVQETQYF	-	TRBJ2-5	TRBV19	TRBD2
TGTGCCAGCAGCTTAGGGACAGGGGTTAACATTCAGTACTTC	CASSLGTGVNIQYF	-	TRBJ2-4	TRBV11-2	TRBD1
TGTGCCACCAGTGATTTAAAACGAGGAGGAGGGGCCCCCGGGGAGCTGTTTTTT	CATSDLKRGGGAPGELFF	once	TRBJ2-2	TRBV24-1	-
TGCAGCGTTGTAGGTGGGCTGGGGAACACTGAAGCTTTCTTT	CSVVGGLGNTEAFF	-	TRBJ1-1	TRBV29-1	-
TGTGCCAGCAGCTTAGGGTCGGGGTTTAAGACAGAAGCTTTCTTT	CASSLGSGFKTEAFF	once	TRBJ1-1	TRBV7-9	-
TGTGCCAGCTCACCGACAGGGGGCGCAGGAGATACGCAGTATTTT	CASSPTGGAGDTQYF	-	TRBJ2-3	TRBV18	TRBD1
TGCAGCGTTTCGCCAGGGGGAACTAACACTGAAGCTTTCTTT	CSVSPGGTNTEAFF	-	TRBJ1-1	TRBV29-1	TRBD1
TGTGCCATCAGTGACCACAGGGTTGAAGCTTTCTTT	CAISDHRVEAFF	-	TRBJ1-1	TRBV10-3	-
TGTGCCAGCAGCTTCTACCTGCGACAGGGGTCTCCTGGTGCTTTCTTT	CASSFYLRQGSPGAFF	-	TRBJ1-1	TRBV5-6	TRBD1
TGTGCCAGCAAGATCGAACTAGCTAGTAGCGAGCAGTACTTC	CASKIELASSEQYF	-	TRBJ2-7	TRBV6-5	-
TGTGCCAGCAGTCCGACCCGGACAGGGGAGCTCTACGAGCAGTACTTC	CASSPTRTGELYEQYF	-	TRBJ2-7	TRBV6-2/TRBV6-3	TRBD1
TGTGCCAGCAGCCCCATGTCGAGCTCCTACGAGCAGTACTTC	CASSPMSSSYEQYF	few	TRBJ2-7	TRBV9	-
TGTGCCAGCAGCTTGCGGGGGGGACGGGGCAATCAGCCCCAGCATTTT	CASSLRGGRGNQPQHF	-	TRBJ1-5	TRBV5-6	-
TGTGCCAGCAGCTTAGATCTGAGGGACTACGAGCAGTACTTC	CASSLDLRDYEQYF	-	TRBJ2-7	TRBV11-2	-
TGTGCCATCCACGACAACAATGAGCAGTTCTTC	CAIHDNNEQFF	few	TRBJ2-1	TRBV10-3	-
TGCGCCAGCAGTTGGAAGGGGGCCTCGGACACTGAAGCTTTCTTT	CASSWKGASDTEAFF	-	TRBJ1-1	TRBV5-1	TRBD1
TGCGCCAGCAGCCACGGGACAGGGGTCACCTACGAGCAGTACTTC	CASSHGTGVTYEQYF	-	TRBJ2-7	TRBV4-3	TRBD1
TGTGCCAGCTCGCCGGACAGGGGGAAGTCTCAGCCCCAGCATTTT	CASSPDRGKSQPQHF	-	TRBJ1-5	TRBV18	TRBD1
TGTGCCAGTGCAGGGGTTAACTATGGCTACACCTTC	CASAGVNYGYTF	-	TRBJ1-2	TRBV19	-
TGTGCCAGCAGCCCATCCCGGGGTGTCTATGGCTACACCTTC	CASSPSRGVYGYTF	-	TRBJ1-2	TRBV13	-
TGTGCCAGCAGCTTGGCCGGGGTAGCCGGGGAGCTGTTTTTT	CASSLAGVAGELFF	-	TRBJ2-2	TRBV5-4	-
TGTGCCATCAGCGACACCCCGAACACTGAAGCTTTCTTT	CAISDTPNTEAFF	-	TRBJ1-1	TRBV6-6	-
TGTGCCAGCAGCTATAATTCGCCCCTCCACTTT	CASSYNSPLHF	few	TRBJ1-6	TRBV5-5	-